One and the same sample provided the 25 T cell receptor beta chains below, sequenced in a study of blood T cells in healthy people across ages. A second about 7 to 12 cycle PCR used barcoded and J-beta primers. MiXCR, applied by TCRdb to the 5' RACE reads, yields one record per CDR3 protein. The data contain about 830,000 distinct CDR3 sequences, less than 80% of them singletons. The sequencing input was blood. The receptors derive from a man aged 25 to 40 in good health.

CDR3 sequence: CASSLDQTSGATQYF. CDR3 sequence (DNA): TGTGCCAGCAGCTTAGATCAGACTAGCGGGGCTACGCAGTATTTT. V usage is TRBV11-2 and J usage is TRBJ2-3, with 11 bases aligning to TRBD2. With 0 bases clipped from V and 8 bases from J, the junction kept 4 bases outside the gene matches. CDR1 SGHAT and CDR2 FQNNGV come from the germline V gene. The CDR3 runs to 15 residues.

This clonotype was seen only a few times. The chain has TRBV7-2 and TRBJ2-4, with D possibly matching TRBD2 (6 bases). Trimming removed 1 base from V and 13 bases from J, with 14 bases in between. CDR1 and CDR2 from the germline V gene are SGHTA and FQGNSA. This CDR3 comprises 13 residues. The CDR3 sequence is CASSLGGVGEQYF. CDR3 in DNA: TGTGCCAGCAGCTTAGGCGGGGTGGGAGAGCAGTACTTC.

The chain has TRBV29-1 and TRBJ1-1, with D unclear. The CDR3 sequence is 13 residues long. CDR1 and CDR2 (germline): SQVTM, ANQGSEA. The V and J ends lost 0 bases and 2 bases respectively, with 7 bases between them. The CDR3 DNA reads TGCAGCGTTGAAGAGGGCCTTAACACTGAAGCTTTCTTT. This encodes CSVEEGLNTEAFF.

This clonotype was found a few times. The V and J genes are TRBV5-1 and TRBJ2-1; perhaps TRBD2 as D (7 bases). This CDR3 spans 15 amino acids. Per germline, CDR1 SGHRS and CDR2 YFSETQ. Trimming took 0 bases from V and 9 from J, leaving 16 bases between them. The CDR3 here is CASSLDPGGKGEQFF. The CDR3 bases are TGCGCCAGCAGCTTGGATCCGGGGGGCAAGGGTGAGCAGTTCTTC.

This rearrangement joins TRBV30 to TRBJ2-7, with 9 positions matching TRBD1. Trimming took 8 bases from V and 2 from J; bases not matched to a gene: 4. Germline loops: CDR1 GTSNPN, CDR2 SVGIG (reference sequence). The CDR3 sequence is 12 residues long. The CDR3 region is CAGTGSTYEQYF. CDR3 nucleotides: TGTGCCGGGACAGGGTCTACCTACGAGCAGTACTTC. Using reference TRBV30 and TRBJ2-7 for the parts outside the CDR3, the full variable domain is SQTIHQWPATLVQPVGSPLSLECTVEGTSNPNLYWYRQAAGRGLQLLFYSVGIGQISSEVPQNLSASRPQDRQFILSSKKLLLSDSGFYLCAGTGSTYEQYFGPGTRLTVT.

A single count supports this clonotype. The V call is TRBV7-3, the J call TRBJ1-2; D uncertain. Trimming shortened V by 5 bases and J by 5 bases, and 18 bases separated the two germline ends. This CDR3 comprises 15 residues. The germline V gene encodes CDR1 SGHTA and CDR2 FQGTGA. In DNA form, the CDR3 reads TGTGCCAGCAGCCCAACCAACTGGGAGCTGTATGGCTACACCTTC. Protein: CASSPTNWELYGYTF.

The chain combines TRBV7-2 with TRBJ2-2, with unresolved D. With 5 bases removed from V and 4 bases from J, the gap between germline ends came to 17 bases. Looked up from germline, CDR1 is SGHTA and CDR2 is FQGNSA. CDR3 length: 16 residues. The CDR3 sequence is CASSGPGRSATGELFF. In DNA, the CDR3 is TGTGCCAGCAGCGGGCCCGGCAGATCGGCCACCGGGGAGCTGTTTTTT.

This clonotype was recorded a few times. The rearrangement links TRBV7-2 to TRBJ2-1, with 10 bases lining up with TRBD2. The ends lost 6 bases at V and 6 bases at J; junction bases unmatched: 11. Germline-derived CDR1 and CDR2 are SGHTA and FQGNSA. This CDR3 contains 16 residues. The CDR3 is CASRTRVSGGANEQFF. CDR3 nucleotide sequence: TGTGCCAGCAGAACTAGGGTGAGCGGGGGGGCCAATGAGCAGTTCTTC.

This clonotype was counted only a few times. This chain links TRBV3-1 with TRBJ2-1, with D unresolved. The CDR3 has 12 amino acids. With 0 bases removed from V and 15 bases from J, the gap between germline ends came to 12 bases. The V gene's germline CDR1 is LGHDT and CDR2 YNNKEL (reference sequence). The CDR3 DNA reads as TGTGCCAGCAGCCAAGACTCAGGCCGTCGGTTCTTC. Amino acid sequence: CASSQDSGRRFF.

The CDR3 DNA reads as TGCGCCAGCAGCTTCGGGGACAGGGAAAGGCACGAGCAGTACTTC. Its translation: CASSFGDRERHEQYF. V is TRBV5-1 and J is TRBJ2-4; 9 nucleotides match TRBD1. TRBJ2-7 matches the DNA end more closely, so the J call is doubtful. Germline V lookup: CDR1 SGHRS, CDR2 YFSETQ. The CDR3 runs 15 residues.

The chain is built from TRBV4-2 and TRBJ2-3; 7 bases match TRBD2. From germline, CDR1 is LGHNA and CDR2 YNFKEQ. The V segment lost 9 bases and the J segment 9 bases; nucleotides outside the gene matches: 6. The CDR3 sequence is 11 residues long. The CDR3 DNA sequence: TGTGCCAGGAGGCCCGGGGGGACGCAGTATTTT. Translating it yields CARRPGGTQYF.

This chain joins TRBV9 and TRBJ2-7, with D maybe TRBD1 (6 bases). The CDR3 is 14 residues long. CDR1 is SGDLS, CDR2 YYNGEE, per germline. Between the trimmed V and J ends, which lost 0 bases and 2 bases, there was a span of 9 bases. DNA for the CDR3: TGTGCCAGCAGCGTAGGGGACATACCCTACGAGCAGTACTTC. Its protein product is CASSVGDIPYEQYF.

CDR3 bases: TGTGCCAGCAGTTCCCCGGGACAGGGCTACTACGAGCAGTACTTC. The encoded protein is CASSSPGQGYYEQYF. The J gene is TRBJ2-7, the V gene TRBV28; 9 nucleotides line up with TRBD1. The CDR3 contains 15 residues. Germline CDR1 is MDHEN and CDR2 is SYDVKM. V gave up 4 bases and J gave up 3 bases; unmatched junction bases: 7.

The V and J genes are TRBV29-1 and TRBJ2-3; 10 bases are a match to TRBD2. The CDR3 length is 15 residues. V dropped 4 bases and J dropped 6; count of bases not matched to a gene: 10. In germline, CDR1 is SQVTM, CDR2 ANQGSEA. The CDR3 loop is CSVGTTSGFMDTQYF. DNA for the CDR3: TGCAGCGTTGGGACGACTAGCGGGTTTATGGATACGCAGTATTTT.

This clonotype was observed at least ten times. The gene calls are TRBV29-1 and TRBJ2-7; 11 nucleotides agree with TRBD2. Germline V lookup: CDR1 SQVTM, CDR2 ANQGSEA. The CDR3 has 14 amino acids. V lost 7 bases to trimming and J lost 0 bases; unmatched junction nucleotides: 5. The DNA for the CDR3 is TGCAGCGCCCTGACTAGCGGGGACTCCTACGAGCAGTACTTC. Its translation: CSALTSGDSYEQYF.

This chain joins TRBV29-1 and TRBJ2-5; 7 nucleotides match TRBD2. This CDR3 contains 13 residues. V trimming: 8 bases; J trimming: 5 bases; junction bases outside the gene matches: 11. CDR1 is SQVTM and CDR2 is ANQGSEA in the germline V gene. DNA of the CDR3: TGCAGCCTCAGGGAGCGGGGAGGGGAGACCCAGTACTTC. As protein: CSLRERGGETQYF.

The J gene is TRBJ1-4, the V gene TRBV28; D is unclear. The CDR3 is made up of 14 amino acids. Germline V gene lookup returns CDR1 MDHEN and CDR2 SYDVKM. Trimming removed 1 base from V and 2 bases from J, with 5 bases in between. The CDR3 protein is CASSLLVTNEKLFF. The DNA for the CDR3 is TGTGCCAGCAGTTTATTGGTTACTAATGAAAAACTGTTTTTT.

Regarding this clonotype: At one boundary the junction diverges from the germline segment, which might be a read error. The V call is TRBV7-7, the J call TRBJ2-1; TRBD1 aligns across 7 bases. The germline gives CDR1 SSHAT, CDR2 FNYEAQ (reference sequence). The CDR3 is 15 amino acids. In DNA form, the CDR3 reads TGTGCTAGCAGCTCCGGGACAGAGCTTTACAATGAGCAGTTCTTC. Encoded protein: CASSSGTELYNEQFF.

The chain joins TRBV28 to TRBJ2-1, with 11 bases matching TRBD1. V shed 2 bases, J shed 8 bases, and the junction held 8 bases outside the gene matches. The germline V gene has CDR1 MDHEN and CDR2 SYDVKM. This CDR3 region has 16 residues. The CDR3 DNA follows: TGTGCCAGCAGTTTACCTCGGACAGGGGGCAAGGATGAGCAGTTCTTC. It translates to CASSLPRTGGKDEQFF. The variable domain in full, with the rest retrieved from reference TRBV28 and TRBJ2-1, is DVKVTQSSRYLVKRTGEKVFLECVQDMDHENMFWYRQDPGLGLRLIYFSYDVKMKEKGDIPEGYSVSREKKERFSLILESASTNQTSMYLCASSLPRTGGKDEQFFGPGTRLTVL.

This clonotype was counted a few times. The chain is built from TRBV7-2 and TRBJ2-1; TRBD2 is a possible D gene (6 bases). The CDR3 has 15 residues. Trimming cost V 1 base and J 9 bases, with 16 bases left between them. The germline V gene has CDR1 SGHTA and CDR2 FQGNSA. Written as DNA, the CDR3 is TGTGCCAGCAGCTTAGGGTCCGGGGGAAGGGGTGAGCAGTTCTTC. Its protein is CASSLGSGGRGEQFF.

This clonotype was counted once. The chain joins TRBV24-1 to TRBJ2-4; D is possibly TRBD1 (5 bases). The tail of the sequence fits TRBJ2-7 better, so the J call may be wrong. This CDR3 contains 16 residues. From germline, CDR1 is KGHDR and CDR2 SFDVKD. The CDR3 sequence: CATSDRRQTAGFEQYF. The CDR3 region has the DNA TGTGCCACCAGTGACCGCAGACAGACGGCTGGGTTCGAGCAGTACTTC.

V usage is TRBV7-9 and J usage is TRBJ2-5, with TRBD1 as a possible D gene (5 bases). The DNA end lines up better with TRBJ2-1; the J call may be wrong. The germline V gene has CDR1 SEHNR and CDR2 FQNEAQ (reference sequence). The length of the CDR3 is 15 residues. The CDR3 coding sequence is TGTGCCAGCAGCAGTGGACACGAGTACCAAGAGACCCAGTTCTTC. Translated: CASSSGHEYQETQFF.

The chain recombines TRBV3-1 with TRBJ2-5; TRBD2 aligns across 11 bases. J was trimmed by 6 bases and V by 2 bases; bases with no gene match: 14. This CDR3 is built from 18 residues. Germline V gene data show CDR1 as LGHDT and CDR2 as YNNKEL (reference sequence). CDR3 coding DNA: TGTGCCAGCAGCCAACGACTAGCGGGGCGGATTGAAAACAAGACCCAGTACTTC. This sequence encodes CASSQRLAGRIENKTQYF.

The gene calls are TRBV7-2 and TRBJ2-7; no firm D call. The CDR3 extends over 14 amino acids. Germline V gene sequence: CDR1 SGHTA, CDR2 FQGNSA. Trimming left V 5 bases short and J 2 bases short, with 13 bases between. The CDR3 coding sequence is TGTGCCAGCAGCCAGAGGTACCTAACCTACGAGCAGTACTTC. Amino acid sequence: CASSQRYLTYEQYF.

The chain carries TRBV7-7 and TRBJ2-5, with 8 bases identical to TRBD1. Germline lookup yields CDR1 SSHAT and CDR2 FNYEAQ (reference sequence). This CDR3 region has 15 residues. The V segment lost 5 bases and the J segment 1 base; nucleotides outside the gene matches: 6. Written as DNA, the CDR3 is TGTGCCAGCAGCCAGGGGGCCGTGGGCCAAGAGACCCAGTACTTC. Amino acid sequence: CASSQGAVGQETQYF.